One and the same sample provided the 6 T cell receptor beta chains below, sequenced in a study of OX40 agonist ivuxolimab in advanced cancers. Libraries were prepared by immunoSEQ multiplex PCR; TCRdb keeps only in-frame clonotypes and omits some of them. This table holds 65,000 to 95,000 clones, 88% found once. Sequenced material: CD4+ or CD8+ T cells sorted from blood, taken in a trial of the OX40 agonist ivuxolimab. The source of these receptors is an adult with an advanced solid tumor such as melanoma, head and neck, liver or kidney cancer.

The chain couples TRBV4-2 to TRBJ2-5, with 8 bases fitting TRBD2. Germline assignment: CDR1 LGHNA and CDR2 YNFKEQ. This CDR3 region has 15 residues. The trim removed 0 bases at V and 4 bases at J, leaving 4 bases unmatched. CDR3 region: CASSQDRGGLETQYF. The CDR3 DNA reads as TGTGCCAGCAGCCAAGATCGGGGGGGGCTAGAGACCCAGTACTTC.

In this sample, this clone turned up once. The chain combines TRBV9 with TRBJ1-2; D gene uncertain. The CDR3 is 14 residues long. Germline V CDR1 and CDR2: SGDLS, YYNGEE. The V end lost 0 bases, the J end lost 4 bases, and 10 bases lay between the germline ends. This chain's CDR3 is CASSVEEMAYGYTF. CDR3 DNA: TGTGCCAGCAGCGTAGAAGAAATGGCCTATGGCTACACCTTC.

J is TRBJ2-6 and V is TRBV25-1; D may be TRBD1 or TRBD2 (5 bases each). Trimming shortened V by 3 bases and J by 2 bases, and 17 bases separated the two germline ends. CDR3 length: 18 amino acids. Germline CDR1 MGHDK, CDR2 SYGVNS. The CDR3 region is CASSDPHRGRAGANVLTF. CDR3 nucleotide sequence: TGTGCCAGCAGTGACCCCCACCGGGGCAGGGCTGGGGCCAACGTCCTGACTTTC.

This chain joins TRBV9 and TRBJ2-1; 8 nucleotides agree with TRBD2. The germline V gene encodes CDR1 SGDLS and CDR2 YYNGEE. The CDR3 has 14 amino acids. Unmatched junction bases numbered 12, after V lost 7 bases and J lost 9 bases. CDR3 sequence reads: CASGQGNSGVEQFF. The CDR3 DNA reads TGTGCCAGCGGCCAGGGGAATAGCGGGGTTGAGCAGTTCTTC.

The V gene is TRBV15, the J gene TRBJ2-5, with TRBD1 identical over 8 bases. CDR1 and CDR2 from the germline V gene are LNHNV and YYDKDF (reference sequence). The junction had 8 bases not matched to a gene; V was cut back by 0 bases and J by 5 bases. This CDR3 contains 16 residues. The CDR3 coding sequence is TGTGCCACCAGCAGAGACCTGGACAGGGCCCAGGAGACCCAGTACTTC. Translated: CATSRDLDRAQETQYF.

The CDR3 coding sequence is TGTGCCAGCAGCCGAGGGGGGGAGCAGTACTTC. This sequence encodes CASSRGGEQYF. The rearrangement uses TRBV21-1 and TRBJ2-7. TRBV21-1 is deemed a pseudogene. The length of the CDR3 is 11 residues.